A single count supports the clone carrying this TCR beta chain. This sample is part of a study of cytomegalovirus exposure and HLA in healthy donors. This PCR relied on a set of 60 Vbeta primers and 13 Jbeta primers. Generated by immunoSEQ multiplex PCR, the TCRdb table keeps only in-frame clones and is missing some. The sample has fewer than 200,000 clones, approximately 81% seen once. Trimming at V came to 4 bases and at J to 0 bases, leaving 5 bases not matched to a gene. This CDR3 has 15 amino acids. Germline assignment: CDR1 SGHKS and CDR2 YYEKEE (reference sequence). The clonotype originates from a woman under 30 in good health and CMV-seronegative. This sequence joins TRBV5-5 and TRBJ2-7; TRBD2 agrees at 9 bases. What was sequenced was PBMCs. The CDR3 region is CASSRTSDFSYEQYF. CDR3 nucleotide sequence: TGTGCCAGCAGCAGGACTAGCGACTTCTCCTACGAGCAGTACTTC.